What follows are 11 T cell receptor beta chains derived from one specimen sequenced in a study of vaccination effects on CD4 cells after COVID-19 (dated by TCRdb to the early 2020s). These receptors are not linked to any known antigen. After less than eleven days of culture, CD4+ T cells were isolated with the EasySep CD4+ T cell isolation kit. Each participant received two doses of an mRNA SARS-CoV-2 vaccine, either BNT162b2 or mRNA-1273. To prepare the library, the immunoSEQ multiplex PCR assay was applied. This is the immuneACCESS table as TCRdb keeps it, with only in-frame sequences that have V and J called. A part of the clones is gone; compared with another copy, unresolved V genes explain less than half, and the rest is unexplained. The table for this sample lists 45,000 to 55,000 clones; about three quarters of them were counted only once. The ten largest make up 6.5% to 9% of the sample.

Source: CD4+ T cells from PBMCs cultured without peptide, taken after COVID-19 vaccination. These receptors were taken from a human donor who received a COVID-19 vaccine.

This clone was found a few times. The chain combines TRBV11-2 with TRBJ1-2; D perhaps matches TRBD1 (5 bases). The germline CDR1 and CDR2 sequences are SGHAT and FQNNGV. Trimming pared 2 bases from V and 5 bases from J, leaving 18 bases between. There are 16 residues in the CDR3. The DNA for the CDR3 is TGTGCCAGCAGCTTACGCAGGGCCAACCCTGGGTATGGCTACACCTTC. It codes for CASSLRRANPGYGYTF.

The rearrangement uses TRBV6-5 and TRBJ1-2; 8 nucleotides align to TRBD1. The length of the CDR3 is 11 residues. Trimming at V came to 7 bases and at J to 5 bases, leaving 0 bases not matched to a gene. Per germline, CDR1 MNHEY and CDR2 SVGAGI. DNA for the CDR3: TGTGCCAGCAACAGGGGGTATGGCTACACCTTC. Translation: CASNRGYGYTF.

The CDR3 loop reads CASSHRTSGITDTQYF. CDR3 nucleotide sequence: TGTGCCAGCAGCCATCGGACTAGCGGGATCACAGATACGCAGTATTTT. The gene calls are TRBV4-2 and TRBJ2-3; 12 positions agree with TRBD2. Germline V gene data show CDR1 as LGHNA and CDR2 as YNFKEQ. The CDR3 is 16 amino acids. Trimming took 3 bases from V and 2 from J; bases not matched to a gene: 3.

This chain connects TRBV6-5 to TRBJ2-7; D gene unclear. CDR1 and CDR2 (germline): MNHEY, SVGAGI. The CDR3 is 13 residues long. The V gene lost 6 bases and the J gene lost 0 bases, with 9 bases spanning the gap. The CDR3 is CASSRPGSYEQYF. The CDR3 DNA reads TGTGCCAGCAGCCGACCCGGCTCCTACGAGCAGTACTTC.

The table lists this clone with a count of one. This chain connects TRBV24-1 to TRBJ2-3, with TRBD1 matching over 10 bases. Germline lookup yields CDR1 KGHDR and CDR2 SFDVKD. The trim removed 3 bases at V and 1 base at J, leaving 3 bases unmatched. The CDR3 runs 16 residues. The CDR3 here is CATSDPGTGGTDTQYF. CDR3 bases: TGTGCCACCAGTGATCCCGGGACAGGGGGCACAGATACGCAGTATTTT.

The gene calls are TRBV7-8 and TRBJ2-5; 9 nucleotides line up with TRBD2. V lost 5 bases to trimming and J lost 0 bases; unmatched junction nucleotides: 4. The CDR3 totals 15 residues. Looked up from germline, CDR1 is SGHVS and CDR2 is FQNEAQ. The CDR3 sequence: CASSRWTSDQETQYF. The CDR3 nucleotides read TGTGCCAGCAGCCGATGGACTAGCGACCAAGAGACCCAGTACTTC.

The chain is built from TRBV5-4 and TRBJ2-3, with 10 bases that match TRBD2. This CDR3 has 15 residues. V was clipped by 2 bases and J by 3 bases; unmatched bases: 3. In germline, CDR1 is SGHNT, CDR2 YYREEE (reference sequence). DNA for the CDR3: TGTGCCAGCAGCTTAGCGGGGGGGAGGACAGATACGCAGTATTTT. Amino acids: CASSLAGGRTDTQYF.

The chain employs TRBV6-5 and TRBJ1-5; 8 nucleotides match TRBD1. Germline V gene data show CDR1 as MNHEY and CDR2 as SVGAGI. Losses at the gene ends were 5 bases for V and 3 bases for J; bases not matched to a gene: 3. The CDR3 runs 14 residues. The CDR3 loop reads CASSTGGYNQPQHF. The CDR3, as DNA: TGTGCCAGCAGTACAGGGGGGTACAATCAGCCCCAGCATTTT.

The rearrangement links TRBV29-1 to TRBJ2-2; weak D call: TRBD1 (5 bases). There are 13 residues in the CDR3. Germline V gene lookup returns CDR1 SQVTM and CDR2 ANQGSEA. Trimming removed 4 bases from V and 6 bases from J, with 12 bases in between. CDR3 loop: CSVAPTVAGELFF. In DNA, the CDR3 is TGCAGCGTTGCACCGACAGTGGCCGGGGAGCTGTTTTTT.

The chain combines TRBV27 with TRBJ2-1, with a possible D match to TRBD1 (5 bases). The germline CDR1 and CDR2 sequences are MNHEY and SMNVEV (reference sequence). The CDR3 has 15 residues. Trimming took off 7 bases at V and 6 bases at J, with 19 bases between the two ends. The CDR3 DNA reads TGTGCCAGCACTTACCCAGGGATCCCCCCCAATGAGCAGTTCTTC. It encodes CASTYPGIPPNEQFF.

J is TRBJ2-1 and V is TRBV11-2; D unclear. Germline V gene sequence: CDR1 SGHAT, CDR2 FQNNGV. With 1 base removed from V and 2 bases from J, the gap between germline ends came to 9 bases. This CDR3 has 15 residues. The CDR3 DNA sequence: TGTGCCAGCAGCTTAGCTGGTAGCACCTACAATGAGCAGTTCTTC. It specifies CASSLAGSTYNEQFF.